A selection of T cell receptor beta chains follows, all from one sample in a study of OX40 agonist ivuxolimab in advanced cancers. Repertoires were generated with immunoSEQ multiplex PCR, while TCRdb's copy carries only in-frame clones and drops some. Here the sample spans 15,000 to 25,000 clones, about 89% being singletons. The specimen was CD4+ or CD8+ T cells sorted from blood, collected in a trial of the OX40 agonist ivuxolimab. The receptors were sampled from an adult with an advanced solid tumor such as melanoma, head and neck, liver or kidney cancer. The CDR3 runs from the conserved cysteine through the conserved F or W. D genes are given only for firm matches. Clone size is stated in some rows and not others, as once, few, many or a class when expanded.

CDR3 protein	CDR3 DNA	J gene	clone size	V gene	D gene
CASAETGNSYEQYF	TGTGCCAGCGCTGAAACAGGGAACTCCTACGAGCAGTACTTC	TRBJ2-7	once	TRBV7-9	-
CASSQDRTAYGYTF	TGTGCCAGCAGCCAAGACCGGACAGCCTATGGCTACACCTTC	TRBJ1-2	-	TRBV7-9	-
CASSFDRYQPQHF	TGTGCCAGCAGTTTCGACCGGTATCAGCCCCAGCATTTT	TRBJ1-5	-	TRBV5-4	-
CASSSTSGRMTGELFF	TGTGCCAGCAGCTCTACTAGCGGGAGAATGACCGGGGAGCTGTTTTTT	TRBJ2-2	-	TRBV7-9	TRBD2
CASSQELAGVSYNEQFF	TGCGCCAGCAGCCAAGAGCTAGCGGGAGTCTCCTACAATGAGCAGTTCTTC	TRBJ2-1	-	TRBV4-3	TRBD2
CASSFGPTGSYEQYF	TGTGCCAGCAGCTTCGGGCCTACCGGCTCCTACGAGCAGTACTTC	TRBJ2-7	medium-sized	TRBV5-6	-
CASSLGDSSGQETQYF	TGTGCCAGCAGCTTAGGGGATTCTAGCGGCCAAGAGACCCAGTACTTC	TRBJ2-5	-	TRBV7-6	TRBD2
CASDRIQETQYF	TGTGCCTCAGACAGGATCCAAGAGACCCAGTACTTC	TRBJ2-5	-	TRBV7-9	-
CASSYSSHQPQHF	TGTGCCAGTAGTTACAGTTCCCATCAGCCCCAGCATTTT	TRBJ1-5	-	TRBV19	-
CASSLGTGGRQPQHF	TGTGCCAGCAGTTTAGGGACAGGGGGACGGCAGCCCCAGCATTTT	TRBJ1-5	-	TRBV27	TRBD1
CASSSGQLNEQFF	TGTGCCAGCAGCTCAGGACAGCTCAATGAGCAGTTCTTC	TRBJ2-1	-	TRBV7-6	-
CASSAGTSGSKANEQFF	TGTGCCAGCAGCGCTGGGACTAGCGGGAGTAAGGCCAATGAGCAGTTCTTC	TRBJ2-1	-	TRBV5-6	TRBD2
CASSQGTSGYNEQFF	TGCGCCAGCAGCCAAGGGACTAGCGGCTACAATGAGCAGTTCTTC	TRBJ2-1	-	TRBV4-3	TRBD2
CASSSGLAGLKETQYF	TGTGCCAGCAGCTCAGGACTAGCGGGATTAAAAGAGACCCAGTACTTC	TRBJ2-5	-	TRBV7-9	TRBD2
CASSRADLSATGELFF	TGCGCCAGCAGCCGAGCGGATTTAAGTGCCACCGGGGAGCTGTTTTTT	TRBJ2-2	-	TRBV4-3	-
CASSFSGVSSYEQYF	TGTGCCAGCAGCTTTAGCGGTGTGAGCTCCTACGAGCAGTACTTC	TRBJ2-7	once	TRBV7-9	-
CASSLGRGYSFYEQYF	TGTGCCAGCAGCCTGGGGAGGGGCTATTCCTTTTACGAGCAGTACTTC	TRBJ2-7	-	TRBV11-2	TRBD2
CASSYSTGTSTDTQYF	TGTGCCAGCAGTTATTCAACAGGGACTAGCACAGATACGCAGTATTTT	TRBJ2-3	few	TRBV2	-
CASRGQGERVNEQFF	TGTGCCAGCAGAGGTCAGGGAGAGCGGGTCAATGAGCAGTTCTTC	TRBJ2-1	-	TRBV13	-
CASSVGPSSYNEQFF	TGTGCCAGCAGCGTAGGCCCGAGCTCCTACAATGAGCAGTTCTTC	TRBJ2-1	-	TRBV9	-
CASSQDRGGYEQYF	TGCGCCAGCAGCCAAGATAGGGGGGGATACGAGCAGTACTTC	TRBJ2-7	-	TRBV4-3	-
CASRPNDPSGETQYF	TGTGCCAGCAGGCCCAACGACCCCTCCGGGGAGACCCAGTACTTC	TRBJ2-5	-	TRBV6-5	-
CASSLLGAQPQHF	TGTGCCAGCAGTTTGTTGGGGGCACAGCCCCAGCATTTT	TRBJ1-5	-	TRBV28	-
CASSPADNEQFF	TGCGCCAGCAGCCCCGCTGACAATGAGCAGTTCTTC	TRBJ2-1	-	TRBV5-1	-
CASSLVQGDYGYTF	TGTGCCAGCAGCTTAGTACAGGGGGACTATGGCTACACCTTC	TRBJ1-2	-	TRBV5-5	TRBD1
CASSYRVTSTDTQYF	TGTGCCAGCAGTTACAGGGTTACCAGCACAGATACGCAGTATTTT	TRBJ2-3	-	TRBV14	-
CASRSTGELFF	TGTGCCAGCAGAAGCACCGGGGAGCTGTTTTTT	TRBJ2-2	once	TRBV6-5	-
CASTLFQASSSGANVLTF	TGTGCCAGCACCCTCTTCCAGGCATCTAGCTCTGGGGCCAACGTCCTGACTTTC	TRBJ2-6	-	TRBV4-2	-
CASSPGLAGATDTQYF	TGTGCCAGCAGCCCCGGACTAGCGGGAGCTACAGATACGCAGTATTTT	TRBJ2-3	-	TRBV5-6	TRBD2
CASSLGQNEKLFF	TGTGCCAGCAGCCTAGGACAGAATGAAAAACTGTTTTTT	TRBJ1-4	-	TRBV5-6	-
CASSYVGGNSPLHF	TGTGCCAGCAGTTACGTGGGAGGGAATTCACCCCTCCACTTT	TRBJ1-6	-	TRBV6-6	-
CASSDSAGVSPLHF	TGTGCCAGCAGTGACTCTGCAGGGGTTTCACCCCTCCACTTT	TRBJ1-6	-	TRBV6-4	-
CASSLLQGAEAFF	TGTGCCAGCAGCTTACTTCAGGGGGCTGAAGCTTTCTTT	TRBJ1-1	-	TRBV7-9	TRBD1
CASSTSGTASNEQFF	TGTGCCAGCAGCACCTCCGGGACAGCCTCCAATGAGCAGTTCTTC	TRBJ2-1	-	TRBV5-6	TRBD1
CASGDNSYQPQHF	TGTGCCAGCGGGGACAATAGTTATCAGCCCCAGCATTTT	TRBJ1-5	-	TRBV6-5	-
CASEQGWVLGELFF	TGTGCCAGTGAACAGGGTTGGGTGTTGGGGGAGCTGTTTTTT	TRBJ2-2	-	TRBV11-2	-
CASSYTGFEAFF	TGTGCCAGCAGCTACACCGGATTCGAAGCTTTCTTT	TRBJ1-1	-	TRBV11-2	-
CASSSSGTPGTGELFF	TGCGCCAGCAGCTCTAGCGGGACCCCGGGAACCGGGGAGCTGTTTTTT	TRBJ2-2	-	TRBV5-1	TRBD2
CASSQDSNEQFF	TGTGCCAGCAGCCAGGACAGCAATGAGCAGTTCTTC	TRBJ2-1	-	TRBV7-2	-
CASSYGAGEEGEQFF	TGTGCCAGCAGCTATGGAGCGGGAGAGGAGGGTGAGCAGTTCTTC	TRBJ2-1	-	TRBV2	TRBD2
CASSQDWGNYGYTF	TGCGCCAGCAGCCAAGATTGGGGTAACTATGGCTACACCTTC	TRBJ1-2	-	TRBV4-1	-
CASSLGLAEYNEQFF	TGTGCCAGCAGCTTAGGCCTAGCGGAGTACAATGAGCAGTTCTTC	TRBJ2-1	-	TRBV11-3	TRBD2
CASSQGTGGSYGYTF	TGCGCCAGCAGCCAAGGGACAGGGGGAAGCTATGGCTACACCTTC	TRBJ1-2	few	TRBV4-3	TRBD1
CASRLEGDFSEQYF	TGTGCAAGTCGCTTAGAAGGGGATTTCTCCGAGCAGTACTTC	TRBJ2-7	-	TRBV12-2	-
CASSWSGEQYF	TGTGCCAGCAGTTGGTCGGGGGAGCAGTACTTC	TRBJ2-7	-	TRBV6-5	-
CASSPISNEQFF	TGTGCCAGCTCACCGATCTCGAATGAGCAGTTCTTC	TRBJ2-1	-	TRBV18	-
CASSYGRGLVGGYTF	TGTGCCAGCAGTTACGGCAGGGGGCTAGTGGGTGGCTACACCTTC	TRBJ1-2	-	TRBV6-5	TRBD1
CASSLVLAHTDTQYF	TGTGCCAGCAGCTTAGTACTAGCGCACACAGATACGCAGTATTTT	TRBJ2-3	-	TRBV7-2	TRBD2
CASSQDLSWYNEQFF	TGCGCCAGCAGCCAAGATCTTTCCTGGTACAATGAGCAGTTCTTC	TRBJ2-1	-	TRBV4-3	-
CASSWAGTSGSNEQFF	TGTGCCAGCAGCTGGGCCGGGACTAGCGGGAGCAATGAGCAGTTCTTC	TRBJ2-1	-	TRBV5-4	TRBD2
CASSQPGLNNEQFF	TGCGCCAGCAGCCAGCCAGGGTTAAACAATGAGCAGTTCTTC	TRBJ2-1	-	TRBV4-1	-
CASSNAVLDDCSYEQYF	TGTGCCAGCAGCAATGCCGTACTAGACGATTGCAGCTACGAGCAGTACTTC	TRBJ2-7	-	TRBV21-1	-
CASGLGGRGNTGELFF	TGTGCTAGTGGTTTGGGCGGGAGAGGGAACACCGGGGAGCTGTTTTTT	TRBJ2-2	once	TRBV12-5	TRBD2
CASSSSLVGGPYEQYF	TGTGCCAGCAGCTCCTCCCTCGTGGGAGGACCCTACGAGCAGTACTTC	TRBJ2-7	-	TRBV7-2	-
CASSPWRSTDTQYF	TGTGCCAGCAGCCCGTGGCGTAGCACAGATACGCAGTATTTT	TRBJ2-3	-	TRBV5-8	-
CASSLRGPGANVLTF	TGTGCCAGCAGTTTAAGGGGGCCTGGGGCCAACGTCCTGACTTTC	TRBJ2-6	-	TRBV28	TRBD1
CASSLISGSVNEQFF	TGTGCCAGCAGCTTAATTAGCGGGAGTGTGAATGAGCAGTTCTTC	TRBJ2-1	once	TRBV7-3	TRBD2